In its sample, the clone carrying this TCR beta chain was seen a few times. The sample comes from a study of T-cell reconstitution after alpha-beta-depleted transplantation in children. Per the germline V gene, CDR1 is SQVTM and CDR2 is ANQGSEA. Trimming pared 4 bases from V and 0 bases from J, leaving 7 bases between. The CDR3 spans 13 residues. A library of TCRbeta sequences, prepared with unique molecular identifiers, was generated. TCRdb independently ran MiXCR on the PCR reads; one entry per CDR3 protein. This table has about 640,000 distinct CDR3 sequences, roughly 17% appearing once. Sequenced material: PBMCs from the stem cell graft donor, taken from the stem cell graft. The V gene is TRBV29-1, the J gene TRBJ1-3; the D is unclear. The receptor was derived from a human donor who donated a stem cell graft to a child with acute myeloid leukemia. The CDR3 DNA reads TGCAGCGTTGTTGGGTTCTCTGGAAACACCATATATTTT. Translated: CSVVGFSGNTIYF.